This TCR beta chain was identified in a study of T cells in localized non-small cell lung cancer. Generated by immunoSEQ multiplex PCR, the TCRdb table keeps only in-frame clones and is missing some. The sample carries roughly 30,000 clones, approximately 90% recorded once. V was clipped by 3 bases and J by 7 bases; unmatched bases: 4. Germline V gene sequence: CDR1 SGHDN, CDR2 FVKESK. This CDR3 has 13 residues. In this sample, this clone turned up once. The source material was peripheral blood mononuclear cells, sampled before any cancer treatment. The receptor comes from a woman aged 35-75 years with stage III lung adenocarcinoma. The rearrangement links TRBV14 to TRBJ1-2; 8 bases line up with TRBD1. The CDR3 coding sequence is TGTGCCAGCAGCCAGGACAGGGTTAGTGGCTACACCTTC. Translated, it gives CASSQDRVSGYTF. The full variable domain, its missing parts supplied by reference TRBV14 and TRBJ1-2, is EAGVTQFPSHSVIEKGQTVTLRCDPISGHDNLYWYRRVMGKEIKFLLHFVKESKQDESGMPNNRFLAERTGGTYSTLKVQPAELEDSGVYFCASSQDRVSGYTFGSGTRLTVV.